The table lists the clone carrying this T cell receptor beta chain with a few counts. Its antigen remains unidentified. The data were taken from a study of OX40 agonist ivuxolimab in advanced cancers. Study overall: The study gave patients intravenous ivuxolimab at 0.01 to 10 mg/kg every 2 weeks.

Measured with immunoSEQ multiplex PCR; TCRdb has only the in-frame clones, and not every one. This table holds fewer than 20,000 clones, around 81% found once. Germline values: CDR1 SQVTM, CDR2 ANQGSEA. With V trimmed by 6 bases and J by 12 bases, 5 bases remained unmatched. This CDR3 contains 10 residues. Findings and limits, study-wide: Circulating CD4+ and CD8+ T cells showed clonal expansion by week 6 at 0.1 to 3.0 mg/kg.

The sequencing here drew on CD4+ or CD8+ T cells sorted from blood, taken in a trial of the OX40 agonist ivuxolimab. The receptor was derived from an adult with an advanced solid tumor such as melanoma, head and neck, liver or kidney cancer. This chain joins TRBV29-1 and TRBJ2-1, with 7 bases aligning to TRBD2. CDR3 protein: CSVTAGLQFF. Written as DNA, the CDR3 is TGCAGCGTGACAGCGGGGTTGCAGTTCTTC.